The 28 T cell receptor beta chains below come from one sample, sequenced in a study of cytomegalovirus exposure and HLA in healthy donors. The PCR employed 60 Vbeta primers together with 13 Jbeta primers. Method: immunoSEQ multiplex PCR; TCRdb's copy keeps in-frame clones and lacks some. The repertoire holds about 170,000 clones, with roughly 67% as singletons. Sequenced: PBMCs. These receptors all stem from a young woman in good health and CMV-seropositive.

This clone occurred once. The gene calls are TRBV9 and TRBJ2-7; the D is unclear. This CDR3 is built from 14 residues. V was shortened by 0 bases and J by 0 bases, with 7 bases between the two germline ends. The germline gives CDR1 SGDLS, CDR2 YYNGEE. CDR3 sequence (DNA): TGTGCCAGCAGCGTAGACGGCGGCTCCTACGAGCAGTACTTC. Translating it yields CASSVDGGSYEQYF.

The chain links TRBV18 to TRBJ2-4; 7 bases agree with TRBD2. V shed 3 bases, J shed 6 bases, and the junction held 8 bases outside the gene matches. The CDR3 is made up of 15 amino acids. CDR1 and CDR2 from the germline V gene are KGHSH and LQKENI. This chain's CDR3 is CASSPRGTIGNIQYF. CDR3 coding DNA: TGTGCCAGCTCACCGCGGGGGACGATCGGAAACATTCAGTACTTC.

V and J are TRBV7-9 and TRBJ2-7; tentatively, D is TRBD1 (6 bases). The CDR3 is made up of 15 amino acids. Germline V lookup: CDR1 SEHNR, CDR2 FQNEAQ (reference sequence). V was cut by 1 base and J by 1 base, with 11 bases left in between. Here the CDR3 reads CASSLGQGSSYEQYF. The CDR3 DNA follows: TGTGCCAGCAGCTTAGGGCAGGGGTCTTCCTACGAGCAGTACTTC.

The V gene is TRBV27, the J gene TRBJ2-2; 10 nucleotides align to TRBD1. Looked up from germline, CDR1 is MNHEY and CDR2 is SMNVEV (reference sequence). V shed 7 bases and J 9 bases; nucleotides not matched to a gene: 29. The CDR3 has 21 amino acids. The CDR3 sequence: CASTLLRGQGNQRGHARELFF. In DNA, the CDR3 is TGTGCCAGCACCCTACTCAGGGGACAGGGGAACCAGCGGGGGCACGCTAGGGAGCTGTTTTTT.

This rearrangement joins TRBV11-2 to TRBJ2-5, with TRBD2 matching 10 bases. This CDR3 comprises 17 residues. Germline V gene data show CDR1 as SGHAT and CDR2 as FQNNGV. V gave up 2 bases and J gave up 4 bases; unmatched junction bases: 10. Written as DNA, the CDR3 is TGTGCCAGCAGCTTAAGGGTAGCGGGGGGCATAGTAGAGACCCAGTACTTC. This sequence encodes CASSLRVAGGIVETQYF.

J is TRBJ1-4 and V is TRBV4-1, with D hard to call. CDR3 length: 13 amino acids. Germline CDR1 and CDR2: MGHRA and YSYEKL. Trimming took 0 bases from V and 5 from J, leaving 4 bases between them. In nucleotides, the CDR3 is TGCGCCAGCAGCCAAGACAGGAATGAAAAACTGTTTTTT. Its translation: CASSQDRNEKLFF.

The rearrangement joins TRBV11-3 to TRBJ2-1; TRBD2 agrees at 13 bases. Unmatched junction bases numbered 4, after V lost 1 base and J lost 7 bases. Germline loops: CDR1 SGHNT, CDR2 YENEEA. This CDR3 contains 16 residues. CDR3 in amino acids: CASSLGGTSGENEQFF. In DNA, the CDR3 is TGTGCCAGCAGCTTAGGGGGGACTAGCGGGGAGAATGAGCAGTTCTTC. Full variable domain (rest looked up from reference TRBV11-3 and TRBJ2-1): EAGVVQSPRYKIIEKKQPVAFWCNPISGHNTLYWYLQNLGQGPELLIRYENEEAVDDSQLPKDRFSAERLKGVDSTLKIQPAELGDSAVYLCASSLGGTSGENEQFFGPGTRLTVL.

The gene calls are TRBV1 and TRBJ2-5; the table calls TRBD1, which could not be checked here. TRBV1 is designated a pseudogene. CDR3 length equals 16 residues. In nucleotides, the CDR3 is TGCACCAGCAGCCAAGATGGGACAGGCCGAGCGGGGACCCAGTACTTC. This gives the protein CTSSQDGTGRAGTQYF.

This rearrangement joins TRBV6-5 to TRBJ2-1, with D perhaps TRBD2 (6 bases). The V end lost 4 bases, the J end lost 5 bases, and 12 bases lay between the germline ends. Germline CDR1 MNHEY, CDR2 SVGAGI. CDR3 length: 14 residues. This chain's CDR3 is CASSSGGSNNEQFF. CDR3 sequence (DNA): TGTGCCAGCAGTTCTGGGGGGTCCAACAATGAGCAGTTCTTC.

The J gene is TRBJ2-7, the V gene TRBV7-2; the match to TRBD2 covers 9 bases. Trimming at V came to 0 bases and at J to 1 base, leaving 7 bases not matched to a gene. CDR3 length: 17 residues. The germline gives CDR1 SGHTA, CDR2 FQGNSA. The chain's CDR3 is CASSLASGGRSSYEQYF. The CDR3 DNA reads as TGTGCCAGCAGCTTAGCTAGCGGGGGTAGATCATCCTACGAGCAGTACTTC.

The chain combines TRBV9 with TRBJ2-5, with 7 bases that match TRBD1. From germline, CDR1 is SGDLS and CDR2 YYNGEE. V lost 4 bases and J lost 5; bases outside the gene matches: 11. The CDR3 sequence is 15 residues long. Here the CDR3 reads CASSPRQGIRETQYF. The CDR3 DNA reads as TGTGCCAGCAGCCCCCGACAGGGTATCAGGGAGACCCAGTACTTC. Drawing the rest from reference TRBV9 and TRBJ2-5, the complete variable domain is DSGVTQTPKHLITATGQRVTLRCSPRSGDLSVYWYQQSLDQGLQFLIQYYNGEERAKGNILERFSAQQFPDLHSELNLSSLELGDSALYFCASSPRQGIRETQYFGPGTRLLVL.

Regarding this clone: The junction departs from germline at one end; a sequencing error may be responsible. The rearrangement uses TRBV7-2 and TRBJ2-7; 11 positions agree with TRBD2. Germline lookup yields CDR1 SGHTA and CDR2 FQGNSA. The CDR3 is made up of 16 amino acids. The CDR3 loop is CASSARLAGGHYGQYF. The CDR3 region has the DNA TGTGCCAGCAGCGCACGGTTAGCGGGGGGGCACTACGGGCAGTACTTC.

This chain links TRBV29-1 with TRBJ1-1, with TRBD1 matching 8 bases. The CDR3 spans 14 residues. J was trimmed by 0 bases and V by 6 bases; bases with no gene match: 6. Germline V gene lookup returns CDR1 SQVTM and CDR2 ANQGSEA. The CDR3 DNA reads as TGCAGCGTACTACAGGGGGGGGTGAACACTGAAGCTTTCTTT. This codes for CSVLQGGVNTEAFF.

J is TRBJ1-2 and V is TRBV10-3; possibly TRBD1 for D (5 bases). Trimming pared 3 bases from V and 4 bases from J, leaving 15 bases between. This CDR3 has 15 amino acids. Germline V CDR1 and CDR2: ENHRY, SYGVKD. The CDR3, as DNA: TGTGCCATCAGTGAAGGGAACAGGTGGACCTATGGCTACACCTTC. Translation: CAISEGNRWTYGYTF.

V is TRBV7-6 and J is TRBJ2-3; D may be TRBD2 (7 bases). The ends were cut back, 4 bases at V and 0 bases at J, with 11 bases in the middle. The CDR3 runs 15 residues. The germline V gene has CDR1 SGHVS and CDR2 FNYEAQ. CDR3 amino acids: CASSSAGASTDTQYF. In DNA form, the CDR3 reads TGTGCCAGCAGCTCCGCGGGGGCTAGCACAGATACGCAGTATTTT.

The chain uses TRBV2 and TRBJ2-3; a possible D gene is TRBD2 (6 bases). V lost 7 bases and J 2 bases, leaving 16 bases between the germline ends. The CDR3 extends over 15 amino acids. The germline V gene encodes CDR1 SNHLY and CDR2 FYNNEI. The CDR3: CASTSRDSVTDTQYF. The DNA of the CDR3 is TGTGCCAGCACGAGCCGGGACTCAGTCACAGATACGCAGTATTTT.

This clone was found once. This chain joins TRBV2 and TRBJ2-7; 8 bases fit TRBD1. Germline CDR1 reads SNHLY; CDR2 reads FYNNEI. The CDR3 has 14 residues. V trimming: 1 base; J trimming: 7 bases; junction bases outside the gene matches: 6. CDR3 region: CASSEGTGLREQYF. CDR3 bases: TGTGCCAGCAGTGAAGGGACAGGGTTGAGGGAGCAGTACTTC.

This clone is a singleton in its sample. The J gene is TRBJ2-3, the V gene TRBV9, with 10 bases that match TRBD1. Germline CDR1 is SGDLS and CDR2 is YYNGEE. V lost 3 bases and J lost 1; bases outside the gene matches: 2. The CDR3 length is 15 residues. CDR3 in DNA: TGTGCCAGCAGCGGAGGGACAGGGGGCACAGATACGCAGTATTTT. Amino acid sequence: CASSGGTGGTDTQYF.

This rearrangement joins TRBV7-2 to TRBJ2-5; TRBD2 matches at 9 bases. The DNA end favors TRBJ2-7, so the J call may be wrong. The germline V gene encodes CDR1 SGHTA and CDR2 FQGNSA. The CDR3 totals 16 residues. CDR3 nucleotide sequence: TGTGCCAGCAGCTCAAGCGGGGGGTCAGTCTTCGGCGAGCAGTACTTC. It yields the protein CASSSSGGSVFGEQYF.

This chain connects TRBV9 to TRBJ2-1; tentative D call: TRBD2 (5 bases). This CDR3 spans 14 amino acids. Germline V gene lookup returns CDR1 SGDLS and CDR2 YYNGEE. V was shortened by 3 bases and J by 8 bases, with 15 bases between the two germline ends. CDR3 amino acids: CASSGVDAGDEQFF. CDR3 coding DNA: TGTGCCAGCAGCGGTGTTGATGCGGGTGATGAGCAGTTCTTC.

The genes are TRBV6-6 and TRBJ1-6, with 9 bases identical to TRBD1. Germline lookup yields CDR1 MNHNY and CDR2 SVGAGI (reference sequence). V gave up 8 bases and J gave up 2 bases; unmatched junction bases: 4. The CDR3 consists of 15 residues. As DNA, the CDR3 is TGTGCCAGCTGGACAGGGGTCACCTATAATTCACCCCTCCACTTT. Translating it yields CASWTGVTYNSPLHF.

The rearrangement uses TRBV7-9 and TRBJ2-5; tentatively, D is TRBD2 (6 bases). The J call is uncertain, as TRBJ2-7 better fits the DNA end. The CDR3 contains 12 residues. CDR1 and CDR2 (germline): SEHNR, FQNEAQ (reference sequence). In DNA form, the CDR3 reads TGTGCCACGGGGCGGGGTGGGAACGAGCAGTACTTC. Translating it yields CATGRGGNEQYF.

The CDR3 bases are TGTGCCAGCAGCCCCCTCCAGCGGGGGGCCACAGATACGCAGTATTTT. Its protein product is CASSPLQRGATDTQYF. This chain uses TRBV7-2 with TRBJ2-3; TRBD2 agrees at 9 bases. This CDR3 comprises 16 residues. J gave up 2 bases and V 5 bases, and 8 bases lay outside the gene matches. CDR1 is SGHTA and CDR2 is FQGNSA in the germline V gene.

This clone appeared a single time. The DNA is omitted, as the CDR3 cannot be located on it reliably, and the CDR3 follows TCRdb's listing. The chain couples TRBV12-1 to TRBJ1-5; the table calls TRBD1, which could not be checked here. TRBV12-1 is noted as a pseudogene. The CDR3 is 17 residues long, counting both termini. Here the CDR3 reads CASSFGQGAHEDQPQHF.

This clone was recorded a few times. The chain couples TRBV9 to TRBJ2-5, with a tentative D call TRBD2 (5 bases). In germline, CDR1 is SGDLS, CDR2 YYNGEE. The CDR3 runs 13 residues. Trimming stripped 1 base from V and 5 bases from J, with 9 bases between. The CDR3 region is CASSVRGFETQYF. Written as DNA, the CDR3 is TGTGCCAGCAGCGTACGCGGGTTTGAGACCCAGTACTTC.

The rearrangement joins TRBV10-3 to TRBJ2-1, with D unclear. The CDR3 contains 13 residues. V lost 6 bases, J lost 2 bases, and 8 bases lay in between. From germline, CDR1 is ENHRY and CDR2 SYGVKD. The CDR3 region is CAIRPGAYNEQFF. The CDR3 DNA is TGTGCCATCAGACCAGGCGCCTACAATGAGCAGTTCTTC.

The chain has TRBV7-2 and TRBJ1-1; 8 nucleotides align to TRBD1. This CDR3 spans 18 amino acids. The junction had 10 bases not matched to a gene; V was cut back by 1 base and J by 0 bases. Germline values: CDR1 SGHTA, CDR2 FQGNSA. CDR3 sequence: CASSLDGRGLLVNTEAFF. The CDR3 coding sequence is TGTGCCAGCAGCTTAGATGGCAGGGGGCTTCTCGTGAACACTGAAGCTTTCTTT. Filled out from reference TRBV7-2 and TRBJ1-1, the complete variable domain reads GAGVSQSPSNKVTEKGKDVELRCDPISGHTALYWYRQSLGQGLEFLIYFQGNSAPDKSGLPSDRFSAERTGGSVSTLTIQRTQQEDSAVYLCASSLDGRGLLVNTEAFFGQGTRLTVV.

The V gene is TRBV27, the J gene TRBJ2-2; the D is unclear. The germline V gene encodes CDR1 MNHEY and CDR2 SMNVEV (reference sequence). V was cut by 6 bases and J by 4 bases, with 3 bases left in between. This CDR3 region has 11 residues. CDR3 region: CASSGTGELFF. The CDR3 bases are TGTGCCAGCAGCGGCACCGGGGAGCTGTTTTTT.